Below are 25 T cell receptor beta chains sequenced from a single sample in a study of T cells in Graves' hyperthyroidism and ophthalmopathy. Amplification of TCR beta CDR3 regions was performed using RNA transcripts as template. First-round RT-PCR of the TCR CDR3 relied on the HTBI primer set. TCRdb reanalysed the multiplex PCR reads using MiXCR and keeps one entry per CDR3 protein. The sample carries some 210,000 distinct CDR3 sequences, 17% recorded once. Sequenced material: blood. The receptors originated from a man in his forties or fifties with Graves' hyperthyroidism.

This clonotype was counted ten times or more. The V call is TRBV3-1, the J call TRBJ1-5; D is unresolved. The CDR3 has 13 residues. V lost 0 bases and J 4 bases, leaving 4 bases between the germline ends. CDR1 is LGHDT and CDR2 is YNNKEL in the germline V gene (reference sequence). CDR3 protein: CASSQDVNQPQHF. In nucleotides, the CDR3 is TGTGCCAGCAGCCAAGATGTGAATCAGCCCCAGCATTTT.

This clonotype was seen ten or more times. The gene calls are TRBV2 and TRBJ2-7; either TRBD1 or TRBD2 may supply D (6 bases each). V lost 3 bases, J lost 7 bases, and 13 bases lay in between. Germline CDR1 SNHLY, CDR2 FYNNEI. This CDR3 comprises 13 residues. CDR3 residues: CASSETTGREQYF. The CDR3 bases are TGTGCCAGCAGTGAGACCACAGGGAGGGAGCAGTACTTC.

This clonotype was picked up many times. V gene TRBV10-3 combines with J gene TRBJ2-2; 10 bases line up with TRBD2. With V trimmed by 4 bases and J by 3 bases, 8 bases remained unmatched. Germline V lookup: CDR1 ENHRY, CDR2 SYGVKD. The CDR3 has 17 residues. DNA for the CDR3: TGTGCCATCAGTGCAACTCAAGCGGGAGGGGACACCGGGGAGCTGTTTTTT. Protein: CAISATQAGGDTGELFF.

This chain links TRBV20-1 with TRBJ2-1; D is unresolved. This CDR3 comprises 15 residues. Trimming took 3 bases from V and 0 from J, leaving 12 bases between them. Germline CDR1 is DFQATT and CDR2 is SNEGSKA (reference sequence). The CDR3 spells CSASRLGISYNEQFF. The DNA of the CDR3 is TGCAGTGCTAGCAGACTGGGAATCTCCTACAATGAGCAGTTCTTC.

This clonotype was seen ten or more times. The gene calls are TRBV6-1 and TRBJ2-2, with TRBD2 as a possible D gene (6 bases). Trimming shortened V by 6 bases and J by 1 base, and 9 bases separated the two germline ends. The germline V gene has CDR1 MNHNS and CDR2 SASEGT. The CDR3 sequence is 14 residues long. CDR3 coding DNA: TGTGCCAGCAGGGAGGGGCGGAACACCGGGGAGCTGTTTTTT. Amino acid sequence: CASREGRNTGELFF.

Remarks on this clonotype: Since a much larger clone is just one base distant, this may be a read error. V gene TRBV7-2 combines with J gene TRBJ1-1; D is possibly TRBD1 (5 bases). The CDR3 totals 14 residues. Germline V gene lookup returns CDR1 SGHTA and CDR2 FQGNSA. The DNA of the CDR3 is TGTGCCAGCAGCTTAGGGGGCGCGAACACTGAAGCTTCCTTT. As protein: CASSLGGANTEASF.

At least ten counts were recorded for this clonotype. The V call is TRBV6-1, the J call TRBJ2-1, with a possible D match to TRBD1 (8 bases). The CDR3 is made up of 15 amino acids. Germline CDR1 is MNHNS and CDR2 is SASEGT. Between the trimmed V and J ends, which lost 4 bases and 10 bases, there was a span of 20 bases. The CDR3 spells CASSGGGRGLQEQFF. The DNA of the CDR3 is TGTGCCAGCAGTGGGGGGGGCAGGGGGCTACAGGAGCAGTTCTTC.

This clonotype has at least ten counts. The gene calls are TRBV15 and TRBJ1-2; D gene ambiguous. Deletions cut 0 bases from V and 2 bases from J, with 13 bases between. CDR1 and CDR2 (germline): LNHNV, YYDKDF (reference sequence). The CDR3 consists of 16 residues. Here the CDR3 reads CATSRDFAAENYGYTF. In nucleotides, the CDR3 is TGTGCCACCAGCAGAGATTTCGCTGCCGAGAACTATGGCTACACCTTC. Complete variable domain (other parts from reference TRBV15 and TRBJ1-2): DAMVIQNPRYQVTQFGKPVTLSCSQTLNHNVMYWYQQKSSQAPKLLFHYYDKDFNNEADTPDNFQSRRPNTSFCFLDIRSPGLGDTAMYLCATSRDFAAENYGYTFGSGTRLTVV.

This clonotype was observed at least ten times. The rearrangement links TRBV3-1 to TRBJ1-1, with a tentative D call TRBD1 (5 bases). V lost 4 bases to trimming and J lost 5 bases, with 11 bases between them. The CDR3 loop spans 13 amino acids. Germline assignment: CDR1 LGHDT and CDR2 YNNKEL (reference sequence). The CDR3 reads CASSRQGGTEAFF. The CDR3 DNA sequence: TGTGCCAGCAGCCGGCAGGGCGGGACTGAAGCTTTCTTT.

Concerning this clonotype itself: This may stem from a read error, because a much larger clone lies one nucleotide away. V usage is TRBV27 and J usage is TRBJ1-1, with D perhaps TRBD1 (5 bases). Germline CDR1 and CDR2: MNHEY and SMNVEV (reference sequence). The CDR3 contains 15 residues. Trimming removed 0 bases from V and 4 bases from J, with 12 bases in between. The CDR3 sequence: CASSLSGHLSTEAFF. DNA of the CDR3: TGTGCCAGCAGTTTATCCGGACACCTGAGCACTGAAGCTTTCTTT.

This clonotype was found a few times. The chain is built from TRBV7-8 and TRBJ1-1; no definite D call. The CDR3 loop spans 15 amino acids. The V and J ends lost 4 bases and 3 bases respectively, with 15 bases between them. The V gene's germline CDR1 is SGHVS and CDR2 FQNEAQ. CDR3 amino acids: CASSSIGPWDTEAFF. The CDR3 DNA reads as TGTGCCAGCAGCTCTATAGGGCCTTGGGACACTGAAGCTTTCTTT.

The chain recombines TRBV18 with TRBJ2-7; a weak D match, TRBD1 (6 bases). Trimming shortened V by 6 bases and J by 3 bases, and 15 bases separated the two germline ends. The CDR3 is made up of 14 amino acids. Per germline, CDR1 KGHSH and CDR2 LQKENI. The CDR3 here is CASSPAGTYYEQYF. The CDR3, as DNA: TGTGCCAGCTCCCCAGCTGGGACATACTACGAGCAGTACTTC. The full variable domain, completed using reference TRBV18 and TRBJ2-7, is NAGVMQNPRHLVRRRGQEARLRCSPMKGHSHVYWYRQLPEEGLKFMVYLQKENIIDESGMPKERFSAEFPKEGPSILRIQQVVRGDSAAYFCASSPAGTYYEQYFGPGTRLTVT.

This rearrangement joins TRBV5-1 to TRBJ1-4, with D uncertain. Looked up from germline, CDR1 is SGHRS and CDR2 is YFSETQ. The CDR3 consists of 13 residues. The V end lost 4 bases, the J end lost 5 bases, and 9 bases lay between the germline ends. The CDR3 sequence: CASSGSENEKLFF. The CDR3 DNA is TGCGCCAGCAGCGGATCAGAGAATGAAAAACTGTTTTTT.

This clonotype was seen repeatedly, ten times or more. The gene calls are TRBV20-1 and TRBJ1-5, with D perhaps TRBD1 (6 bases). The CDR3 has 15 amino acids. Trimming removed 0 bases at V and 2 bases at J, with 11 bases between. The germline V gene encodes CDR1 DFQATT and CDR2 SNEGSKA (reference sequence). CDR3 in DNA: TGCAGTGCTAGAGATACGGGGGCGGGCAATCAGCCCCAGCATTTT. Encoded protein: CSARDTGAGNQPQHF.

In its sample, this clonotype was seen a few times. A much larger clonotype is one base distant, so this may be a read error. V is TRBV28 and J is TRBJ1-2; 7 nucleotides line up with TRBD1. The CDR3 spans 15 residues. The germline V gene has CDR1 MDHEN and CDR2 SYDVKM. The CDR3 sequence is CASRPDRAANYGHTF. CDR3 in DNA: TGTGCCAGCAGACCAGACAGGGCTGCTAACTATGGCCACACCTTC.

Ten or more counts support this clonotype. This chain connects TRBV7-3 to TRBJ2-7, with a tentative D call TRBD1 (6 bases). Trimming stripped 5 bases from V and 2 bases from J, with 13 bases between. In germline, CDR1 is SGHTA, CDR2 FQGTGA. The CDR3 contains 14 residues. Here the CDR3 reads CASSLGQTAYEQYF. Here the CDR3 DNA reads TGTGCCAGCAGCCTCGGACAGACCGCCTACGAGCAGTACTTC.

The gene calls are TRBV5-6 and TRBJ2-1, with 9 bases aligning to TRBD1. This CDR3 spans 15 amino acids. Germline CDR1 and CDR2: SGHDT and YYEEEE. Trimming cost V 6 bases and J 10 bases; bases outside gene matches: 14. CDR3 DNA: TGTGCCAGCATGCCGGGACAGGGTTTATTTGGCGAGCAGTTCTTC. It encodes CASMPGQGLFGEQFF. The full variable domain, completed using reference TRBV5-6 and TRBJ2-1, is DAGVTQSPTHLIKTRGQQVTLRCSPKSGHDTVSWYQQALGQGPQFIFQYYEEEERQRGNFPDRFSGHQFPNYSSELNVNALLLGDSALYLCASMPGQGLFGEQFFGPGTRLTVL.

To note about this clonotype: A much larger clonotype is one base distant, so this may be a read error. CDR3 loop: CANRTGTGGYEQYF. Written as DNA, the CDR3 is TGCGCCAACAGAACCGGGACAGGGGGCTACGAGCAGTACTTC. The chain recombines TRBV5-1 with TRBJ2-7; 11 nucleotides match TRBD1. CDR1 and CDR2 from the germline V gene are SGHRS and YFSETQ. The CDR3 covers 14 residues. V shed 9 bases and J 3 bases; nucleotides not matched to a gene: 8.

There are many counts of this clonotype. The DNA for the CDR3 is TGCAGCGTTGTCGAGCCGAGCTATGGCTACACCTTC. Translated, it gives CSVVEPSYGYTF. V gene TRBV29-1 combines with J gene TRBJ1-2; unclear D gene. Trimming took 4 bases from V and 4 from J, leaving 10 bases between them. The CDR3 has 12 amino acids. CDR1 and CDR2 from the germline V gene are SQVTM and ANQGSEA.

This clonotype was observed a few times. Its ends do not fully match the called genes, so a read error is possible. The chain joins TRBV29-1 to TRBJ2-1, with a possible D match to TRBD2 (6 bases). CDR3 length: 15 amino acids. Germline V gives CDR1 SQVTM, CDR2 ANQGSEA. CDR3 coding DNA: TGCAGCGTTGAAAAGACCGGGGACTCCTACAATAAGCAGTTCTTC. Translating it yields CSVEKTGDSYNKQFF.

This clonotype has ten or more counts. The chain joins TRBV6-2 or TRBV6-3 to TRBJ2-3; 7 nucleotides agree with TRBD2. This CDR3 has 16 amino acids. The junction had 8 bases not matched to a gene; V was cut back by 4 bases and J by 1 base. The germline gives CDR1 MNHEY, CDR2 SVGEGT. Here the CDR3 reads CASSSPTSTGTDTQYF. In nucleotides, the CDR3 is TGTGCCAGCAGTTCACCGACTAGCACGGGCACAGATACGCAGTATTTT.

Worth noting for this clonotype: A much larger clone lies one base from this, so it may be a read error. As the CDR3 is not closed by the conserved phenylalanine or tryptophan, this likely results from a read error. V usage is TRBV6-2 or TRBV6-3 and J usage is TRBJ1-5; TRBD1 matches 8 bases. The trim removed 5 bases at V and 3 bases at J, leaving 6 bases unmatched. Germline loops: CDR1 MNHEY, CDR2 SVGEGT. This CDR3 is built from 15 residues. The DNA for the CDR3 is TGTGCCAGCAGTCAACAGGGGGTTGACAATCAGCCCCAGCATTCT. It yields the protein CASSQQGVDNQPQHS.

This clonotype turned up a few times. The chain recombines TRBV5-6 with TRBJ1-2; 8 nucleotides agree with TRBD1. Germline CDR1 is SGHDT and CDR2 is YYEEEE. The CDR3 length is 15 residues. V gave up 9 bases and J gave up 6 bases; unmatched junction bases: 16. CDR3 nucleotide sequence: TGTGCCACCACGAAGGAGGACAGGGAAGGGGATGGCTACACCTTC. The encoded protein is CATTKEDREGDGYTF.

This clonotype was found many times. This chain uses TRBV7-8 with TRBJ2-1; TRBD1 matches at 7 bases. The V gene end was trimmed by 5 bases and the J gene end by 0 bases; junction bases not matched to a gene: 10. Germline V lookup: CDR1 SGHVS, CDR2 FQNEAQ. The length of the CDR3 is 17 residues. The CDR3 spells CASSETGVWNSYNEQFF. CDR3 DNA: TGTGCCAGCAGCGAAACAGGGGTATGGAACTCCTACAATGAGCAGTTCTTC. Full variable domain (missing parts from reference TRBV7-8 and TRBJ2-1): GAGVSQSPRYKVAKRGQDVALRCDPISGHVSLFWYQQALGQGPEFLTYFQNEAQLDKSGLPSDRFFAERPEGSVSTLKIQRTQQEDSAVYLCASSETGVWNSYNEQFFGPGTRLTVL.

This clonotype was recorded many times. In DNA form, the CDR3 reads TGCAGCGCCGAAAGCCAGGGTTTTCAGCAGTATTTT. Protein: CSAESQGFQQYF. The V and J genes are TRBV29-1 and TRBJ2-3, with TRBD1 as a possible D gene (5 bases). Germline assignment: CDR1 SQVTM and CDR2 ANQGSEA. Trimming pared 7 bases from V and 11 bases from J, leaving 19 bases between. CDR3 length: 12 amino acids.